The 10 T cell receptor beta chains presented below share a single source sample, sequenced in a study of blood T cell repertoires in COVID-19. Sequencing used immunoSEQ multiplex PCR; TCRdb keeps in-frame clones, though not all of them. The repertoire holds 180,000 or so clones, with 80% to 90% as singletons. The sequenced sample was peripheral blood. The receptors were gathered from a woman aged 55 to 70 with COVID-19, enrolled during active disease.

The CDR3 nucleotides are TGTGCCAGTAGTACGACAGGGACGACTGAAGCTTTCTTT. It is translated as CASSTTGTTEAFF. The rearrangement joins TRBV19 to TRBJ1-1; 7 nucleotides match TRBD1. The germline CDR1 and CDR2 sequences are LNHDA and SQIVND (reference sequence). The CDR3 length is 13 residues. V lost 4 bases and J lost 5; bases outside the gene matches: 4. Combining the CDR3 with reference TRBV19 and TRBJ1-1 gives the whole variable domain DGGITQSPKYLFRKEGQNVTLSCEQNLNHDAMYWYRQDPGQGLRLIYYSQIVNDFQKGDIAEGYSVSREKKESFPLTVTSAQKNPTAFYLCASSTTGTTEAFFGQGTRLTVV.

The rearrangement uses TRBV7-2 and TRBJ1-4, with 7 nucleotides matching TRBD1. Per the germline V gene, CDR1 is SGHTA and CDR2 is FQGNSA. The CDR3 runs 13 residues. The J segment lost 8 bases and the V segment lost 0 bases, leaving 0 bases of the junction unmatched. In nucleotides, the CDR3 is TGTGCCAGCAGCTTAGCGGGACAGGAAAAACTGTTTTTT. This sequence encodes CASSLAGQEKLFF.

The V gene is TRBV3-1 (or the pseudogene TRBV3-2), the J gene TRBJ1-4, with D hard to call. The germline V gene encodes CDR1 LGHDT and CDR2 YNNKEL (reference sequence). The CDR3 extends over 16 amino acids. V dropped 8 bases and J dropped 7 bases, with 23 bases sitting between them. CDR3 sequence: CASRTRGSRGSEKLFF. The CDR3 nucleotides read TGTGCCAGCCGTACTAGAGGGTCCCGCGGCAGTGAAAAACTGTTTTTT.

This chain connects TRBV24-1 to TRBJ1-1; 7 bases fit TRBD1. The germline CDR1 and CDR2 sequences are KGHDR and SFDVKD. Trimming at V came to 7 bases and at J to 3 bases, leaving 1 base not matched to a gene. The CDR3 sequence is 12 residues long. The CDR3 DNA is TGTGCCACCAGAGACAGGGACACTGAAGCTTTCTTT. Translated: CATRDRDTEAFF.

The chain carries TRBV18 and TRBJ2-3; D is perhaps TRBD1 (6 bases). Trimming pared 4 bases from V and 6 bases from J, leaving 14 bases between. The CDR3 has 14 amino acids. CDR1 is KGHSH, CDR2 LQKENI, per germline. The CDR3 DNA reads TGTGCCAGCTCACGAAAACAGGGTTACGATACGCAGTATTTT. It encodes CASSRKQGYDTQYF.

This sequence joins TRBV5-1 and TRBJ1-3; D uncertain. CDR3 length equals 16 residues. CDR1 is SGHRS and CDR2 is YFSETQ in the germline V gene. V lost 4 bases and J 4 bases, leaving 18 bases between the germline ends. DNA of the CDR3: TGCGCCAGCAGCCCATTGGACGATCCGGGGGGAAACACCATATATTTT. This translates into CASSPLDDPGGNTIYF. The whole variable domain, remainder taken from reference TRBV5-1 and TRBJ1-3, is KAGVTQTPRYLIKTRGQQVTLSCSPISGHRSVSWYQQTPGQGLQFLFEYFSETQRNKGNFPGRFSGRQFSNSRSEMNVSTLELGDSALYLCASSPLDDPGGNTIYFGEGSWLTVV.

This sequence joins TRBV5-1 and TRBJ2-7, with 8 bases identical to TRBD2. The CDR3 is 18 amino acids. Per the germline V gene, CDR1 is SGHRS and CDR2 is YFSETQ. V dropped 0 bases and J dropped 3; count of bases not matched to a gene: 14. The CDR3 loop is CASSLAGGRNPFGYEQYF. CDR3 DNA: TGCGCCAGCAGCTTGGCTGGCGGGAGGAACCCCTTCGGCTACGAGCAGTACTTC.

CDR3 DNA sequence: TGTGCCAGCAGCTCCATAAAGGACAGCGTCGCTGGAAACACCATATATTTT. Translation gives CASSSIKDSVAGNTIYF. V gene TRBV11-2 combines with J gene TRBJ1-3; weak D call: TRBD1 (6 bases). Per the germline V gene, CDR1 is SGHAT and CDR2 is FQNNGV. This CDR3 contains 17 residues. V shed 4 bases and J shed 2 bases, with 18 bases lying between them.

The rearrangement links TRBV29-1 to TRBJ1-3; no clear D. Germline assignment: CDR1 SQVTM and CDR2 ANQGSEA. The V and J ends lost 4 bases and 0 bases respectively, with 4 bases between them. The CDR3 contains 12 residues. The CDR3 sequence is CSVGHSGNTIYF. The DNA for the CDR3 is TGCAGCGTTGGGCACTCTGGAAACACCATATATTTT. The full variable domain, rest sourced from reference TRBV29-1 and TRBJ1-3, is SAVISQKPSRDICQRGTSLTIQCQVDSQVTMMFWYRQQPGQSLTLIATANQGSEATYESGFVIDKFPISRPNLTFSTLTVSNMSPEDSSIYLCSVGHSGNTIYFGEGSWLTVV.

The chain combines TRBV5-1 with TRBJ2-5, with 8 bases identical to TRBD1. J was trimmed by 5 bases and V by 3 bases; bases with no gene match: 6. There are 14 residues in the CDR3. CDR1 SGHRS and CDR2 YFSETQ come from the germline V gene. CDR3 coding DNA: TGCGCCAGCAGCTCCCGGACAGGGTCGGAGACCCAGTACTTC. This sequence encodes CASSSRTGSETQYF.